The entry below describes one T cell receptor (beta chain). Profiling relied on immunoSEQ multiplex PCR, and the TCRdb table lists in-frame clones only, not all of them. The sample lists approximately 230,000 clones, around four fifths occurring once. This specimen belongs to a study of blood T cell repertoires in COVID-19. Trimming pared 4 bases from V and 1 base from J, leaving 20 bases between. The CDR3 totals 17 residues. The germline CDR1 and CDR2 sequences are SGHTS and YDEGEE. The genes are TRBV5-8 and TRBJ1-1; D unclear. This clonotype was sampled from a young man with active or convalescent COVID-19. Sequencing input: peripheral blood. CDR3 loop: CASSGRGAGSSNTEAFF. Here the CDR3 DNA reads TGTGCCAGCAGCGGTCGGGGTGCGGGCAGTTCGAACACTGAAGCTTTCTTT.